The rows below give T cell receptor beta chains drawn from one sample of a study of blood T cell repertoires in COVID-19. This table comes from immunoSEQ multiplex PCR, and its TCRdb copy is limited to in-frame clones, with some not included. The data hold over 100,000 clones, with 70% to 90% observed a single time. Specimen: peripheral blood. Receptor source: a human donor in a cohort sampled during active COVID-19. CDR3s include the opening cysteine and the closing phenylalanine or tryptophan. Fields, in order: D gene, clone size, V gene, J gene, CDR3 protein, CDR3 DNA. A D gene is named only where the DNA matches it firmly. Clone sizes are given selectively: once, few, many, or a class where the clone is expanded.

TRBD1	once	TRBV4-2	TRBJ1-6	CASSQGIGGGSPLHF	TGTGCCAGCAGCCAAGGGATAGGGGGCGGATCACCCCTCCACTTT
TRBD1	NA	TRBV5-1	TRBJ2-7	CASGQGAYEQYF	TGCGCCAGCGGACAGGGGGCTTACGAGCAGTACTTC
TRBD2	NA	TRBV19	TRBJ2-7	CASSMVGLAGGEQYF	TGTGCCAGTAGTATGGTCGGACTAGCGGGGGGCGAGCAGTACTTC
TRBD1	few	TRBV9	TRBJ2-1	CASSAPTGDLGNEQFF	TGTGCCAGCAGCGCCCCGACAGGGGATCTTGGCAATGAGCAGTTCTTC
NA	NA	TRBV27	TRBJ2-1	CASSSRDLYNEQFF	TGTGCCAGCAGTTCCCGGGATCTATACAATGAGCAGTTCTTC
NA	NA	TRBV2	TRBJ1-2	CASRPSPWYGYTF	TGTGCCAGCAGACCGAGTCCATGGTATGGCTACACCTTC
TRBD1	NA	TRBV6-5	TRBJ2-7	CASRDRVNERGF	TGTGCCAGCCGGGACAGGGTGAACGAGCGGGGCTTC
NA	NA	TRBV3-1/TRBV3-2	TRBJ1-6	CASSQGAGHSALHF	TGTGCCAGCAGCCAAGGGGCAGGTCATTCGGCCCTCCACTTT
TRBD1	NA	TRBV19	TRBJ2-1	CASRSGRGGGEQFF	TGTGCCAGTAGGAGTGGGAGAGGGGGCGGGGAGCAGTTCTTC
TRBD2	NA	TRBV7-9	TRBJ2-1	CATAGGSGNEQFF	TGTGCTACCGCTGGCGGGAGTGGAAATGAGCAGTTCTTC
NA	NA	TRBV4-1	TRBJ1-3	CASSQDKRISGNTIYF	TGCGCCAGCAGCCAAGATAAGAGAATCTCTGGAAACACCATATATTTT
NA	once	TRBV7-9	TRBJ2-5	CASSPNAGAGWETQYF	TGTGCCAGCAGCCCGAACGCGGGGGCCGGGTGGGAGACCCAGTACTTC
NA	NA	TRBV5-4	TRBJ2-2	CASSFSGNTGELFF	TGTGCCAGCAGCTTTAGCGGGAACACCGGGGAGCTGTTTTTT
NA	NA	TRBV5-6	TRBJ1-6	CASSGGTPNSPLHF	TGTGCCAGCAGTGGCGGGACCCCGAATTCACCCCTCCACTTT
TRBD2	once	TRBV11-2	TRBJ2-3	CASSLDGGLAGTDTQYF	TGTGCCAGCAGCTTAGACGGGGGACTAGCGGGCACAGATACGCAGTATTTT
NA	NA	TRBV7-2	TRBJ2-1	CASSLEAGPHTSSYNEQFF	TGTGCCAGCAGCTTAGAGGCAGGGCCCCACACCTCCTCCTACAATGAGCAGTTCTTC
TRBD2	NA	TRBV11-2	TRBJ2-1	CASSLEPSTSGRESYNEQFF	TGTGCCAGCAGCTTAGAGCCCTCGACTAGCGGGAGGGAGTCCTACAATGAGCAGTTCTTC
TRBD1	NA	TRBV9	TRBJ2-5	CASSVGQGRGETQYF	TGTGCCAGCAGCGTAGGACAGGGGAGAGGAGAGACCCAGTACTTC
NA	few	TRBV5-6	TRBJ1-2	CASSDRLYGYTF	TGTGCCAGCAGCGACAGACTCTATGGCTACACCTTC
NA	once	TRBV7-2	TRBJ1-2	CASSLVHGGIANYGYTF	TGTGCCAGCAGCTTAGTTCATGGAGGGATCGCTAACTATGGCTACACCTTC
NA	NA	TRBV19	TRBJ1-1	CASSSDSARRNTEAFF	TGTGCCAGTTCATCCGACAGTGCTAGAAGGAACACTGAAGCTTTCTTT
TRBD1	NA	TRBV19	TRBJ2-7	CASRIWTGAGEQYF	TGTGCCAGCCGGATATGGACAGGGGCGGGTGAGCAGTACTTC
TRBD1	NA	TRBV4-2	TRBJ1-6	CASSHISRGQFYNSPLHF	TGTGCCAGCAGCCATATTAGCAGGGGGCAGTTCTATAATTCACCCCTCCACTTT
TRBD2	NA	TRBV7-2	TRBJ2-7	CASSLGGLAGGYEQYF	TGTGCCAGCAGCTTAGGGGGATTGGCGGGAGGTTACGAGCAGTACTTC
NA	once	TRBV18	TRBJ2-7	CASSSLASYEQYF	TGTGCCAGCTCATCTCTAGCGAGCTACGAGCAGTACTTC
TRBD1	NA	TRBV25-1	TRBJ1-1	CASSEWGTGDKAFF	TGTGCCAGCAGTGAATGGGGGACAGGGGATAAGGCTTTCTTT
TRBD1	NA	TRBV11-1	TRBJ2-2	CASSFRGLTGELFF	TGTGCCAGCAGCTTCAGGGGGCTGACCGGGGAGCTGTTTTTT
TRBD2	NA	TRBV5-1	TRBJ2-2	CASSPKLAGDTGELFF	TGCGCCAGCAGCCCAAAGCTAGCGGGGGACACCGGGGAGCTGTTTTTT
NA	few	TRBV5-1	TRBJ1-5	CASSPRPGGSNQPQHF	TGCGCCAGCAGCCCGAGGCCGGGAGGGAGCAATCAGCCCCAGCATTTT
TRBD1	NA	TRBV5-4	TRBJ1-2	CASSYPGQGYGYTF	TGTGCCAGCAGTTATCCGGGACAGGGCTATGGCTACACCTTC
NA	NA	TRBV18	TRBJ1-6	CASSPNEGFVSLHF	TGTGCCAGCTCACCAAATGAGGGCTTTGTGTCCCTCCACTTT
TRBD2	NA	TRBV27	TRBJ2-7	CASSLSLLAAGYEQYF	TGTGCCAGCAGTTTATCACTACTAGCGGCCGGCTACGAGCAGTACTTC
TRBD1	NA	TRBV2	TRBJ1-1	CASSEERGLTEAFF	TGTGCCAGCAGTGAAGAAAGGGGGCTCACTGAAGCTTTCTTT
NA	once	TRBV6-5	TRBJ1-1	CASREDTGGNTEAFF	TGTGCCAGCAGAGAGGATACCGGGGGGAACACTGAAGCTTTCTTT
NA	NA	TRBV29-1	TRBJ2-7	CSVEIGDSTYEQYF	TGCAGCGTTGAGATTGGCGACAGCACCTACGAGCAGTACTTC
TRBD1	once	TRBV18	TRBJ1-2	CASSYTGQGPYGYTF	TGTGCCAGCTCATATACGGGACAGGGTCCTTATGGCTACACCTTC
NA	NA	TRBV3-1/TRBV3-2	TRBJ2-5	CASSQDLATQTQYF	TGTGCCAGCAGCCAAGATCTAGCCACCCAGACCCAGTACTTC
TRBD2	once	TRBV19	TRBJ2-4	CASRTSATKNIQYF	TGTGCCAGCAGGACTAGCGCGACCAAAAACATTCAGTACTTC
TRBD1	NA	TRBV19	TRBJ1-2	CASSPTGDRAYGYTF	TGTGCCAGTAGTCCCACCGGGGACAGAGCCTATGGCTACACCTTC
TRBD1	NA	TRBV24-1	TRBJ2-3	CATSALGQGSTDTQYF	TGTGCCACCAGTGCCCTGGGACAGGGAAGTACAGATACGCAGTATTTT
NA	once	TRBV7-8	TRBJ1-1	CASSQRRLPAEAFF	TGTGCCAGCAGCCAGAGGCGACTTCCAGCTGAAGCTTTCTTT
NA	NA	TRBV27	TRBJ2-7	CASSPDSFGSGEQYF	TGTGCCAGCAGTCCTGACTCTTTTGGTTCGGGCGAGCAGTACTTC
TRBD2	NA	TRBV4-2	TRBJ2-3	CASGLAGDTDTQYF	TGTGCCAGCGGACTAGCGGGGGACACAGATACGCAGTATTTT
NA	few	TRBV7-8	TRBJ1-2	CASSLVGDYGYTF	TGTGCCAGCAGCTTAGTAGGGGACTATGGCTACACCTTC
NA	NA	TRBV9	TRBJ1-2	CASSVEPTSNYGYTF	TGTGCCAGCAGCGTAGAACCCACTTCAAACTATGGCTACACCTTC
NA	few	TRBV6-6	TRBJ1-1	CASSLRGGRKNTEAFF	TGTGCCAGCAGCCTTAGGGGTGGGAGGAAGAACACTGAAGCTTTCTTT
NA	NA	TRBV7-3	TRBJ2-6	CASSYTVTGANVLTF	TGTGCCAGCAGCTATACAGTAACTGGGGCCAACGTCCTGACTTTC
NA	NA	TRBV11-3	TRBJ2-6	CASSFSLFGANVLTF	TGTGCCAGCAGCTTCTCCCTGTTTGGGGCCAACGTCCTGACTTTC
TRBD1	NA	TRBV18	TRBJ1-1	CASSPGQGTEAFF	TGTGCCAGCTCACCGGGACAGGGTACTGAAGCTTTCTTT
TRBD2	NA	TRBV11-3	TRBJ2-2	CASSFPGGRGSTGELFF	TGTGCCAGCAGCTTCCCGGGGGGTCGGGGAAGCACCGGGGAGCTGTTTTTT
TRBD1	NA	TRBV7-8	TRBJ1-2	CASSGTGAISNYGYTF	TGTGCCAGCAGCGGTACAGGGGCTATATCTAACTATGGCTACACCTTC
NA	NA	TRBV3-1/TRBV3-2	TRBJ2-1	CASSQAGSDEQFF	TGTGCCAGCAGCCAAGCTGGGAGCGATGAGCAGTTCTTC
NA	NA	TRBV2	TRBJ1-5	CASCYRGNQPQHF	TGTGCCAGCTGTTACAGGGGCAATCAGCCCCAGCATTTT
NA	NA	TRBV5-4	TRBJ2-7	CASAYGGAAGGSYEQYF	TGTGCCAGCGCATATGGGGGGGCTGCGGGTGGTTCCTACGAGCAGTACTTC
TRBD1	NA	TRBV7-9	TRBJ2-7	CASSLTGNYEQYF	TGTGCCAGCAGTCTGACAGGGAACTACGAGCAGTACTTC
TRBD1	NA	TRBV5-6	TRBJ2-7	CASSATGPYEQYF	TGTGCCAGCAGCGCGACAGGGCCCTACGAGCAGTACTTC
TRBD2	NA	TRBV7-9	TRBJ2-7	CASSLRSSGGRRYEQYF	TGTGCCAGCAGCTTAAGGTCTAGCGGGGGCCGGCGGTACGAGCAGTACTTC